One and the same sample provided the 29 T cell receptor beta chains below, sequenced in a study of cytomegalovirus exposure and HLA in healthy donors. PCR involved 60 Vbeta and 13 Jbeta primers. Profiling relied on immunoSEQ multiplex PCR, and the TCRdb table lists in-frame clones only, not all of them. The repertoire has fewer than 200,000 clones, around 82% of them found once; the top ten carry around 0.96%. The specimen was PBMCs. The receptors come from a man in his thirties or forties in good health and CMV-seronegative.

This sequence joins TRBV10-3 and TRBJ2-7; D remains ambiguous. The length of the CDR3 is 17 residues. The germline V and J ends were trimmed by 0 bases and 2 bases, with 17 bases remaining between them. CDR1 is ENHRY and CDR2 is SYGVKD in the germline V gene. This CDR3 is CAISESIGAAATYEQYF. The CDR3 coding sequence is TGTGCCATCAGTGAGTCAATAGGCGCGGCCGCTACCTACGAGCAGTACTTC.

The gene calls are TRBV2 and TRBJ1-4, with TRBD1 as a possible D gene (6 bases). From germline, CDR1 is SNHLY and CDR2 FYNNEI. The CDR3 consists of 14 residues. Trimming removed 6 bases from V and 8 bases from J, with 16 bases in between. The CDR3 DNA follows: TGTGCCAGCAGATTCGACAGGCTAGGGGAAAAACTGTTTTTT. Translation gives CASRFDRLGEKLFF.

In this sample, this clone turned up a few times. The chain joins TRBV19 to TRBJ2-3; D remains ambiguous. V shed 0 bases and J shed 9 bases, with 4 bases lying between them. CDR1 and CDR2 (germline): LNHDA, SQIVND (reference sequence). The CDR3 is 11 amino acids. The CDR3 DNA follows: TGTGCCAGTAGTATAGACAGGACGCAGTATTTT. It codes for CASSIDRTQYF.

The gene calls are TRBV29-1 and TRBJ2-7, with D possibly being TRBD1 (6 bases). CDR1 and CDR2 (germline): SQVTM, ANQGSEA. The V gene lost 0 bases and the J gene lost 3 bases, with 15 bases spanning the gap. The CDR3 consists of 15 residues. The CDR3 sequence is CSVEDRRTAIYEQYF. In nucleotides, the CDR3 is TGCAGCGTTGAAGATCGACGGACAGCCATCTACGAGCAGTACTTC.

The chain links TRBV27 to TRBJ2-6; 9 nucleotides align to TRBD1. Germline CDR1 MNHEY, CDR2 SMNVEV (reference sequence). The V gene end was trimmed by 2 bases and the J gene end by 4 bases; junction bases not matched to a gene: 3. The CDR3 has 16 residues. The CDR3: CASSLRTGDGANVLTF. CDR3 DNA sequence: TGTGCCAGCAGTTTAAGGACAGGGGACGGGGCCAACGTCCTGACTTTC. The full variable domain, in which reference TRBV27 and TRBJ2-6 provide the parts outside the CDR3, is EAQVTQNPRYLITVTGKKLTVTCSQNMNHEYMSWYRQDPGLGLRQIYYSMNVEVTDKGDVPEGYKVSRKEKRNFPLILESPSPNQTSLYFCASSLRTGDGANVLTFGAGSRLTVL.

The chain couples TRBV6-6 to TRBJ1-1; D may be TRBD1 (5 bases). Germline lookup yields CDR1 MNHNY and CDR2 SVGAGI (reference sequence). The CDR3 totals 16 residues. Trimming took 5 bases from V and 0 from J, leaving 16 bases between them. In DNA form, the CDR3 reads TGTGCCAGCAGTGCGACAGTCGTAGAAATGAACACTGAAGCTTTCTTT. This encodes CASSATVVEMNTEAFF.

The CDR3 DNA sequence: TGTGCCTGGGCCGGGACTAGCGAGCCCGGGGAGCTGTTTTTT. Encoded protein: CAWAGTSEPGELFF. The chain recombines TRBV30 with TRBJ2-2; 10 bases line up with TRBD2. V lost 5 bases and J lost 6; bases outside the gene matches: 6. The V gene's germline CDR1 is GTSNPN and CDR2 SVGIG (reference sequence). The CDR3 sequence is 14 residues long.

The chain uses TRBV14 and TRBJ1-6, with a tentative D call TRBD1 (6 bases). CDR1 is SGHDN and CDR2 is FVKESK in the germline V gene. CDR3 length equals 15 residues. V lost 4 bases and J lost 7, with 14 bases in between. The chain's CDR3 is CASSPTRTENSPLHF. CDR3 bases: TGTGCCAGCAGCCCAACCCGGACAGAGAATTCACCCCTCCACTTT.

This chain joins TRBV28 and TRBJ2-3; 7 bases are a match to TRBD2. The V segment lost 7 bases and the J segment 6 bases; nucleotides outside the gene matches: 13. Germline loops: CDR1 MDHEN, CDR2 SYDVKM. The CDR3 is 15 residues long. The CDR3 reads CASTLGTTSVDTQYF. The CDR3 nucleotides read TGTGCCAGCACCTTGGGCACTACTAGCGTTGATACGCAGTATTTT.

This chain uses TRBV18 with TRBJ2-3, with TRBD2 identical over 9 bases. The germline CDR1 and CDR2 sequences are KGHSH and LQKENI. CDR3 length equals 16 residues. Trimming took 4 bases from V and 2 from J; bases not matched to a gene: 7. In DNA form, the CDR3 reads TGTGCCAGCTCACAAATAGCGGGAGACCACACAGATACGCAGTATTTT. Translation: CASSQIAGDHTDTQYF. The entire variable domain, with the rest obtained from reference TRBV18 and TRBJ2-3, is as follows: NAGVMQNPRHLVRRRGQEARLRCSPMKGHSHVYWYRQLPEEGLKFMVYLQKENIIDESGMPKERFSAEFPKEGPSILRIQQVVRGDSAAYFCASSQIAGDHTDTQYFGPGTRLTVL.

This clone was seen a few times. The V and J genes are TRBV7-9 and TRBJ1-5; the D is unclear. The CDR3 contains 13 residues. Per germline, CDR1 SEHNR and CDR2 FQNEAQ (reference sequence). The V end lost 1 base, the J end lost 7 bases, and 8 bases lay between the germline ends. The CDR3: CASSLEQLQPQHF. The CDR3 coding sequence is TGTGCCAGCAGCTTAGAACAATTACAGCCCCAGCATTTT.

The rearrangement joins TRBV7-9 to TRBJ1-2, with 9 bases matching TRBD1. The CDR3 sequence is 16 residues long. Germline assignment: CDR1 SEHNR and CDR2 FQNEAQ (reference sequence). V was pared by 1 base and J by 2 bases, with 5 bases of the junction left unmatched. CDR3 in amino acids: CASSLGPGTGNYGYTF. The CDR3 nucleotides are TGTGCCAGCAGCTTAGGCCCAGGGACAGGGAACTATGGCTACACCTTC.

The genes are TRBV5-8 and TRBJ2-1; 11 bases align to TRBD1. The CDR3 spans 15 residues. Looked up from germline, CDR1 is SGHTS and CDR2 is YDEGEE. The junction had 4 bases not matched to a gene; V was cut back by 5 bases and J by 3 bases. CDR3 in DNA: TGTGCCAGCAGTACCGGGACAGGGGGCTACAATGAGCAGTTCTTC. Protein sequence: CASSTGTGGYNEQFF.

J is TRBJ2-1 and V is TRBV7-9, with 11 bases aligning to TRBD1. The CDR3 loop spans 16 amino acids. The V and J ends lost 3 bases and 6 bases, in that order; junction bases with no gene match: 7. Per germline, CDR1 SEHNR and CDR2 FQNEAQ (reference sequence). The CDR3 loop reads CASSFISGTGGNEQFF. Here the CDR3 DNA reads TGTGCCAGCAGCTTTATCTCCGGGACAGGGGGCAATGAGCAGTTCTTC.

A word on this clone: This sample includes further DNA sequences coding for the same CDR3. The chain employs TRBV7-7 and TRBJ1-1, with 8 bases fitting TRBD1. The CDR3 runs to 13 residues. Germline-derived CDR1 and CDR2 are SSHAT and FNYEAQ (reference sequence). V lost 5 bases and J lost 7; bases outside the gene matches: 6. For the CDR3, the DNA is TGTGCCAGCAGCGCGGACAGGGAGAGTGAAGCTTTCTTT. Its translation: CASSADRESEAFF.

The gene calls are TRBV25-1 and TRBJ2-5; perhaps TRBD2 as D (6 bases). TRBJ2-7 matches the DNA end more closely, so the J call is doubtful. The CDR3 is made up of 13 amino acids. Germline V gene sequence: CDR1 MGHDK, CDR2 SYGVNS. CDR3 sequence (DNA): TGTGCCAGCAGTGAATATGGGGGGTACGAGCAGTACTTC. Its translation: CASSEYGGYEQYF.

This sequence joins TRBV5-1 and TRBJ2-3; 7 nucleotides match TRBD1. Germline V gene data show CDR1 as SGHRS and CDR2 as YFSETQ. V lost 7 bases and J lost 3; bases outside the gene matches: 5. The CDR3 is 13 amino acids. The CDR3 region is CASGTDDTDTQYF. CDR3 DNA sequence: TGCGCCAGCGGGACAGACGATACAGATACGCAGTATTTT.

This chain joins TRBV7-8 and TRBJ2-1; the D is unclear. Trimming stripped 4 bases from V and 15 bases from J, with 13 bases between. Germline-derived CDR1 and CDR2 are SGHVS and FQNEAQ. This CDR3 is 11 amino acids long. The CDR3 is CASSSSEVLFF. The CDR3 DNA reads as TGTGCCAGCAGCTCAAGCGAGGTTCTGTTCTTC.

V is TRBV11-2 and J is TRBJ1-1, with D unresolved. V shed 2 bases and J shed 8 bases, with 9 bases lying between them. The CDR3 is made up of 12 amino acids. Germline CDR1 and CDR2: SGHAT and FQNNGV. The DNA for the CDR3 is TGTGCCAGCAGCTTACAGGCATCAGAAGCTTTCTTT. This translates into CASSLQASEAFF.

This clone turned up a few times. One junction end does not reproduce the germline sequence, and a read error may be involved. The gene calls are TRBV7-7 and TRBJ1-1; the match to TRBD1 covers 8 bases. The CDR3 runs 13 residues. The germline gives CDR1 SSHAT, CDR2 FNYEAQ (reference sequence). In DNA form, the CDR3 reads TGTGCTAGCAGCTTAAACAGGGGGACTGAAGCTTTCTTT. Translated: CASSLNRGTEAFF.

The chain couples TRBV7-2 to TRBJ1-2; possible D gene TRBD1, 6 bases. This CDR3 contains 18 residues. Between the trimmed V and J ends, which lost 2 bases and 4 bases, there was a span of 23 bases. CDR1 SGHTA and CDR2 FQGNSA come from the germline V gene. The CDR3 sequence is CASSLSVSLGRTAYGYTF. The CDR3 coding sequence is TGTGCCAGCAGCTTAAGCGTAAGCCTGGGAAGGACAGCCTATGGCTACACCTTC.

The CDR3 region is CASSRQRQGTGELFF. CDR3 DNA: TGTGCCAGCAGCCGACAGCGCCAGGGGACCGGGGAGCTGTTTTTT. V gene TRBV7-9 combines with J gene TRBJ2-2, with D possibly TRBD1 on 6 matching bases. Germline values: CDR1 SEHNR, CDR2 FQNEAQ (reference sequence). The CDR3 has 15 residues. Trimming cost V 5 bases and J 5 bases, with 15 bases left between them.

The chain has TRBV5-1 and TRBJ2-3; D perhaps matches TRBD2 (5 bases). CDR1 is SGHRS, CDR2 YFSETQ, per germline. CDR3 size: 15 residues. Trimming removed 0 bases from V and 6 bases from J, with 14 bases in between. The CDR3 loop reads CASSLASGILDTQYF. In nucleotides, the CDR3 is TGCGCCAGCAGCTTGGCATCGGGGATCCTTGATACGCAGTATTTT.

The rearrangement uses TRBV5-1 and TRBJ1-2; a weak D match, TRBD1 (5 bases). The germline V gene encodes CDR1 SGHRS and CDR2 YFSETQ. The CDR3 runs 14 residues. V gave up 4 bases and J gave up 6 bases, with 16 bases separating them. CDR3 in amino acids: CASSLRPGKDGYTF. CDR3 sequence (DNA): TGCGCCAGCAGCCTGCGCCCAGGGAAAGATGGCTACACCTTC.

About this clone: Likely a read error: the CDR3 ends without its conserved phenylalanine or tryptophan. The chain combines TRBV5-1 with TRBJ2-7, with D tentatively TRBD2 (5 bases). CDR3 length: 14 residues. V was pared by 3 bases and J by 0 bases, with 10 bases between. Germline V gives CDR1 SGHRS, CDR2 YFSETQ. The CDR3 DNA sequence: TGCGCCAGCAGCTCGGACTCCCGCTCCTACGAGCAGTACTCC. Amino acid sequence: CASSSDSRSYEQYS.

This clone turned up a few times. This rearrangement joins TRBV27 to TRBJ1-2; perhaps TRBD1 as D (6 bases). This CDR3 comprises 13 residues. Germline-derived CDR1 and CDR2 are MNHEY and SMNVEV (reference sequence). V was shortened by 1 base and J by 6 bases, with 9 bases between the two germline ends. The DNA for the CDR3 is TGTGCCAGCAGTTTATGGGCAGGGGATGGCTACACCTTC. Its translation: CASSLWAGDGYTF.

The chain uses TRBV5-4 and TRBJ1-1; no clear D. V gave up 4 bases and J gave up 0 bases, with 13 bases separating them. Germline V gene lookup returns CDR1 SGHNT and CDR2 YYREEE (reference sequence). CDR3 length: 15 residues. This CDR3 is CASSPGRELNTEAFF. Here the CDR3 DNA reads TGTGCCAGCAGCCCGGGTAGGGAGTTGAACACTGAAGCTTTCTTT.

The CDR3 region has the DNA TGTGCCAGCAGCTTTACCCCGGGACTAGCGGTACAGTACAATGAGCAGTTCTTC. Residues: CASSFTPGLAVQYNEQFF. The chain has TRBV7-9 and TRBJ2-1; TRBD2 aligns across 11 bases. Per the germline V gene, CDR1 is SEHNR and CDR2 is FQNEAQ (reference sequence). This CDR3 comprises 18 residues. V lost 3 bases, J lost 4 bases, and 11 bases stayed unmatched.

This clone was counted a single time. The gene calls are TRBV10-1 and TRBJ1-1; 9 bases are shared with TRBD1. The germline V gene encodes CDR1 WNHNN and CDR2 SYGVQD (reference sequence). Losses at the gene ends were 8 bases for V and 3 bases for J; bases not matched to a gene: 4. The CDR3 is made up of 13 amino acids. The CDR3 spells CASSDRGYTEAFF. The CDR3 DNA sequence: TGCGCCAGCTCCGACAGGGGGTACACTGAAGCTTTCTTT.